This TCR beta chain was identified in a study of molecular identifiers for immune sequencing clone quantification. The CDR3 sequence is 14 residues long. Germline V gives CDR1 SGHVS, CDR2 FNYEAQ. MiXCR was run by TCRdb on the PCR reads, yielding one entry per CDR3 protein. The sample records about 640,000 distinct CDR3 sequences, just under 20% being singletons. This clonotype has only a few counts. The V and J genes are TRBV7-6 and TRBJ2-2; TRBD1 aligns across 8 bases. The clonotype originates from a human donor in good health. Some libraries in this study had Jurkat cell RNA spiked in. Specimen: naive CD8+ T cells from blood, with Jurkat cell RNA spiked in. The subset is: FACS-sorted CD8+CD4-CCR7+CD45RA+ naive T cells. CDR3 bases: TGTGCTGTATCCCAGGGGGCACACACCGGGGAGCTGTTTTTT. The encoded protein is CAVSQGAHTGELFF.